The rows below give T cell receptor beta chains drawn from one sample of a study of blood T cells in healthy people across ages. TCRdb processed the 5' RACE reads anew with MiXCR; each CDR3 protein has one entry. This sample has more than 800,000 distinct CDR3 sequences, with 25% to 30% found just once. What was sequenced was blood. The receptors originated from a woman aged 80 or older in good health. Both conserved end residues are part of each CDR3. D genes are given only for firm matches. The size field is filled for only some rows; it gives once, few, many or a size class.

v_gene	d_gene	j_gene	abundance	CDR3nt	CDR3aa
TRBV20-1	.	TRBJ2-3	many	TGCAGTGCCCGAAGAGGGGGGGGCGTGAAAAATACGCAGTATTTT	CSARRGGGVKNTQYF
TRBV5-1	.	TRBJ2-1	many	TGCGCCAGCAGCTTGGGGACAGAGACCTACAATGAGCAGTTCTTC	CASSLGTETYNEQFF
TRBV6-5	TRBD1	TRBJ2-2	.	TGTGCCAGCAGGGGGACAGCGAACACCGGGGAGCTGTTTTTT	CASRGTANTGELFF
TRBV11-2	TRBD1	TRBJ2-5	few	TGTGCCAGCAGCACAACTACAGGGGCCGCCTCGAGGGAGCAGTACTTC	CASSTTTGAASREQYF
TRBV7-2	.	TRBJ2-4	.	TGTGCCAGCAGCTTACTAACGGGGGCAGCCACCCAGTACTTC	CASSLLTGAATQYF
TRBV5-1	.	TRBJ1-1	few	TGCGCCAGCAGCCCCCGGGACATCCTCCCCGCTTTCTTT	CASSPRDILPAFF
TRBV20-1	TRBD2	TRBJ2-5	many	TGCAGTGCGGGCAGGACTAGCGGACAAGAGACCCAGTACTTC	CSAGRTSGQETQYF
TRBV20-1	TRBD2	TRBJ2-1	few	TGCAGTGCTCGGGCTGGGACTAGCGGCCGCAATGAGCAGTTCTTC	CSARAGTSGRNEQFF
TRBV6-2/TRBV6-3	.	TRBJ1-1	.	TGTGCCAGCAGTTACGGGATACTGAACACTGAAGCTTTCTTT	CASSYGILNTEAFF
TRBV29-1	TRBD2	TRBJ2-5	many	TGCAGCGTGGGGGGGAGTTCCGATGGGGAGACCCAGTACTTC	CSVGGSSDGETQYF
TRBV20-1	TRBD2	TRBJ2-3	few	TGCAGTGCTAGAACGTTAGCGGGGTTGTCAGATACGCAGTATTTT	CSARTLAGLSDTQYF
TRBV9	.	TRBJ1-3	.	TGTGCCAGCAGCGTAAGGTGGGGTTCTGGAAACACCATATATTTT	CASSVRWGSGNTIYF
TRBV30	.	TRBJ1-6	.	TGTGCCTGGACCTCCGACAGGAGAAATTCACCCCTCCACTTT	CAWTSDRRNSPLHF